This is a list of T cell receptor beta chains from one sample in a study of T cell responses to AZD1222 COVID-19 vaccine. Data came from immunoSEQ multiplex PCR; TCRdb stores just in-frame clones and leaves some out. The sample consists of roughly 93,000 clones, 89% of them appearing once. The sequences come from peripheral blood, collected on day 0 of MenACWY control vaccination. The receptors stem from an adult in good health. CDR3s include the opening cysteine and the closing phenylalanine or tryptophan. Fields, in order: V gene, D gene, clone size, J gene, CDR3 protein, CDR3 DNA. The D gene is left open where the match is weak. Clone sizes are given selectively: once, few, many, or a class where the clone is expanded.

TRBV12-3/TRBV12-4	NA	NA	TRBJ1-1	CASSLNTATEAFF	TGTGCCAGCAGTTTAAATACAGCCACTGAAGCTTTCTTT
TRBV18	NA	NA	TRBJ1-1	CASSPPGGRGTEAFF	TGTGCCAGCTCACCACCGGGGGGCCGTGGGACTGAAGCTTTCTTT
TRBV19	NA	NA	TRBJ1-1	CASSRQNTEAFF	TGTGCCAGTAGTCGTCAGAACACTGAAGCTTTCTTT
TRBV6-5	TRBD1	NA	TRBJ1-4	CASIYTLRGRREELFF	TGTGCCAGCATTTACACCCTCAGGGGGCGGAGAGAGGAACTGTTTTTT
TRBV4-1	NA	NA	TRBJ2-7	CASSQGFAGEQYF	TGCGCCAGCAGCCAAGGTTTTGCGGGGGAGCAGTACTTC
TRBV7-2	TRBD2	once	TRBJ2-7	CASSPRESGGPTYEQYF	TGTGCCAGCAGCCCGAGAGAAAGCGGGGGCCCAACCTACGAGCAGTACTTC
TRBV6-5	NA	NA	TRBJ1-4	CASRKWGRNEKLFF	TGTGCCAGCCGAAAGTGGGGCCGGAATGAAAAACTGTTTTTT
TRBV27	TRBD1	NA	TRBJ1-5	CASSASGGFNQPQHF	TGTGCCAGCAGTGCATCAGGGGGCTTCAATCAGCCCCAGCATTTT
TRBV24-1	NA	NA	TRBJ2-3	CATSDRRGTDTQYF	TGTGCCACCAGTGATAGGCGGGGCACAGATACGCAGTATTTT
TRBV5-4	TRBD2	NA	TRBJ2-1	CASSSIPGLAGLSSYNEQFF	TGTGCCAGCAGCTCCATACCGGGACTAGCGGGGTTGAGCTCCTACAATGAGCAGTTCTTC
TRBV5-1	TRBD2	NA	TRBJ2-1	CASRASGVYNEQFF	TGCGCCAGCAGGGCTAGCGGAGTCTACAATGAGCAGTTCTTC
TRBV24-1	NA	NA	TRBJ1-2	CATSDRQFGYTF	TGTGCCACCAGTGACAGACAATTTGGCTACACCTTC
TRBV5-6	NA	once	TRBJ1-2	CASSLDRDYYGYTF	TGTGCCAGCAGCTTGGACAGGGATTACTATGGCTACACCTTC
TRBV7-3	NA	NA	TRBJ2-2	CASSPEDSNTGELFF	TGTGCCAGCAGCCCCGAAGACTCGAACACCGGGGAGCTGTTTTTT
TRBV30	NA	NA	TRBJ2-7	CAWSVPLSEAYEQYF	TGTGCCTGGAGTGTCCCCCTCAGTGAAGCCTACGAGCAGTACTTC
TRBV5-4	TRBD2	NA	TRBJ2-5	CASSLGGTRETQYF	TGTGCCAGCAGCTTGGGCGGGACTAGGGAGACCCAGTACTTC
TRBV4-1	NA	NA	TRBJ2-5	CASSQEMGGETQYF	TGCGCCAGCAGCCAAGAAATGGGGGGAGAGACCCAGTACTTC
TRBV7-9	NA	once	TRBJ2-7	CASSPRGAVGEQYF	TGTGCCAGCAGCCCACGAGGCGCGGTGGGGGAGCAGTACTTC